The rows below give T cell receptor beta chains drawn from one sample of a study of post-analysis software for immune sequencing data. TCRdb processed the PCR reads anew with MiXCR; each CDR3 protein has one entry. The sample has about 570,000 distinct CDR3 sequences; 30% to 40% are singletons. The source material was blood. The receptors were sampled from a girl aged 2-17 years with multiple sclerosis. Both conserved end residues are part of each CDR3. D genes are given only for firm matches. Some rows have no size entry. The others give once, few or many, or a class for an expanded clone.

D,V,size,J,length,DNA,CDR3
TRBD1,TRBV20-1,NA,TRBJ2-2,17,TGCAGTGCTAGAGATTTCGGGACAGGGAGTGGCACCGGGGAGCTGTTTTTT,CSARDFGTGSGTGELFF
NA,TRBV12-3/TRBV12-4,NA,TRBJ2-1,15,TGTGCCAGCAGGTCTCGGGGGTTGGTTAGAAATGAGCAGTTCTTC,CASRSRGLVRNEQFF
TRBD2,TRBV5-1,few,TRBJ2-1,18,TGCGCCAGCAGCTTGGAGGGCGGGGGGTCAAGCTCCTACAATGAGCAGTTCTTC,CASSLEGGGSSSYNEQFF
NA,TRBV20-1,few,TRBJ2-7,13,TGCAGTGCCAGGGGCAGTCCCTCCTACGAGCAGTACTTC,CSARGSPSYEQYF
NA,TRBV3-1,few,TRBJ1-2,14,TGTGCCAGCAGCCCGGGGGGGACTAACTATGGCTACACCTTC,CASSPGGTNYGYTF
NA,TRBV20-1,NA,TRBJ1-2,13,TGCAGTGCTACTCAGGGGCCAGACTATGGCTACACCTTC,CSATQGPDYGYTF
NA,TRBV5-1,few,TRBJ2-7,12,TGCGCCAGCAGATTACCGGCGGGCGAGCAGTACTTC,CASRLPAGEQYF
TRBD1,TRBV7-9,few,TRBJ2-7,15,TGTGCCAGCAGCGCCCGGACAGGGGGCGAAAACGAGCAGTACTTC,CASSARTGGENEQYF
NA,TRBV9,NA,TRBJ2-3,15,TGTGCCAGCAGCACAGAGGGGGATCCCACAGATACGCAGTATTTT,CASSTEGDPTDTQYF
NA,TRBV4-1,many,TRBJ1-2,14,TGCGCCAGCAGCCAAGTCGGCAGGAACTATGGCTACACCTTC,CASSQVGRNYGYTF
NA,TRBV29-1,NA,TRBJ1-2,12,TGCAGCACCTACAGGCCGAACTATGGCTACACCTTC,CSTYRPNYGYTF
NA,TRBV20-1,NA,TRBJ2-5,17,TGCAGTGCTAGAGGAGTTCCCTTCAGCAGAAAACAAGAGACCCAGTACTTC,CSARGVPFSRKQETQYF
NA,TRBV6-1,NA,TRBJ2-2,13,TGTGCCAGCAGGGAGGGATTCACCGGGGAGCTGTTTTTT,CASREGFTGELFF
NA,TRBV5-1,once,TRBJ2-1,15,TGCGCCAGCAGCCCCCCCGGGGGCGCATGGAATAAGCAGTTCTTC,CASSPPGGAWNKQFF
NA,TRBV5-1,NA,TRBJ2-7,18,TGCGCCAGCAGCTTGGCCGTGCAGGGGTTAACTCGTGGCTACGAGCAGTACTTC,CASSLAVQGLTRGYEQYF
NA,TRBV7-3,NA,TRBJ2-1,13,TGTGCCAGCAGCTTACTATTAAGTAATGAGCAGTTCTTC,CASSLLLSNEQFF
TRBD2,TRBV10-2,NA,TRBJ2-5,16,TGCGCCGGCAGTGAAATACTAGCGGGGGCCGCAGAGACCCAGTACTTC,CAGSEILAGAAETQYF
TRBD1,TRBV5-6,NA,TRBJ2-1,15,TGTGCCAGCAGCTTTACCGGGACAGGGGCCAATGAGCAGTTCTTC,CASSFTGTGANEQFF
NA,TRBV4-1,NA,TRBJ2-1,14,TGCGCCAGCAGCCAAGTGCGTGATGTGGGTGAGCAGTTCTTC,CASSQVRDVGEQFF
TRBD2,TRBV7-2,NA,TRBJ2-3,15,TGTGCCAGCAGCTTCGTCGCGGGGGGCACAGATACGCAGTATTTT,CASSFVAGGTDTQYF
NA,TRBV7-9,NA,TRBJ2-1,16,TGTGCCAGCAGCTTAGTGCGGGACTGGCGGTACAATGAGCAGTTCTTC,CASSLVRDWRYNEQFF
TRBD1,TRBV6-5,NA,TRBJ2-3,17,TGTGCCAGCAGTTCGAGTGCGACAGGGGTGGTCACAGATACGCAGTATTTT,CASSSSATGVVTDTQYF
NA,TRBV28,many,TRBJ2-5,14,TGTGCCAGCAGTCCACCAGGGGCCCAAGAGACCCAGTACTTC,CASSPPGAQETQYF
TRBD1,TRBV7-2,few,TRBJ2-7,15,TGTGCCAGCAGCGTCGAGGGACAGGGCCCCTTTGCTTCGTACTTC,CASSVEGQGPFASYF
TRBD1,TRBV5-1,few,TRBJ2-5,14,TGCGCCAGCAGCGGAACAGGGGGCACGGAGACCCAGTACTTC,CASSGTGGTETQYF
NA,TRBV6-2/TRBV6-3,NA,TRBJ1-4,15,TGTGCCAGCAAGATGTCGATACCACTTAATGAAAAACTGTTTTTT,CASKMSIPLNEKLFF
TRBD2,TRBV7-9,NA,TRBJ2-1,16,TGTGCCAGCAGCGTGAGACTAGCGGGGCACCACAATGAGCAGTTCTTC,CASSVRLAGHHNEQFF
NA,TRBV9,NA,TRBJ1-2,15,TGTGCCAGCAGCGTAGATGTCAGAGATAACTATGGCTACACCTTC,CASSVDVRDNYGYTF
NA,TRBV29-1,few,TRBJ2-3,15,TGCAGCGTGGGAGTTGGACAGTCTAGCACAGATACGCAGTATTTT,CSVGVGQSSTDTQYF
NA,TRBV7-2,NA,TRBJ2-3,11,TGTGCCAGCAGCTTACGGTATACGCAGTATTTT,CASSLRYTQYF
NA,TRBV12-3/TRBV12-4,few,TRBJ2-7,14,TGTGCCAGCAACCCCCGCGGTTCCTCCTACGAGCAGTACTTC,CASNPRGSSYEQYF
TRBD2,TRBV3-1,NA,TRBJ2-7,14,TGTGCCAGCAGCCAGCTAGCGGGAGCCTACGAGCAGTACTTC,CASSQLAGAYEQYF
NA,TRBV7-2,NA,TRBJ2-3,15,TGTGCCAGCAGCTTAACCCCTAGCGTTGAAGATACGCAGTATTTT,CASSLTPSVEDTQYF
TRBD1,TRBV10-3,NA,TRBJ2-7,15,TGTGCCATCAGACGAGGGGACAGGGGGAGTTACGAGCAGTACTTC,CAIRRGDRGSYEQYF
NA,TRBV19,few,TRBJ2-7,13,TGTGCCAGTAGTCTAATGACGGGGGATGAGCAGTACTTC,CASSLMTGDEQYF
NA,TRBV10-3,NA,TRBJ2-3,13,TGTGCCATCAGTTCAGACAGCACAGATACGCAGTATTTT,CAISSDSTDTQYF
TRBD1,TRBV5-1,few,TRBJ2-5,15,TGCGCCAGCAGTCCCGGGACAGGGCTCGGGGAGACCCAGTACTTC,CASSPGTGLGETQYF
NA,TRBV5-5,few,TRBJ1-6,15,TGTGCCAGCAGCCTGCCCCCAGGGCCAGGATCACCCCTCCACTTT,CASSLPPGPGSPLHF
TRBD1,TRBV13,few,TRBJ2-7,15,TGTGCCAGCAGCTACCAATCGACAGGGGGCTACGAGCAGTACTTC,CASSYQSTGGYEQYF
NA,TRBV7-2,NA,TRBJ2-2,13,TGTGCCAGCAGCCCTCCCCTGGCCGGGGAGCTGTTTTTT,CASSPPLAGELFF
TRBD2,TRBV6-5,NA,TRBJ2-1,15,TGTGCCAGCAGTTACAATAGCGGGGACTACAATGAGCAGTTCTTC,CASSYNSGDYNEQFF
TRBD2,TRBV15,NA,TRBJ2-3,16,TGTGCCACCAGCAGAGGCCTAGCGGGGAGCACAGATACGCAGTATTTT,CATSRGLAGSTDTQYF
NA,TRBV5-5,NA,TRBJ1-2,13,TGTGCCAGCAGCCCGTCGGAATTAAAAGGCTACACCTTC,CASSPSELKGYTF
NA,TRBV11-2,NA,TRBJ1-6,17,TGTGCCAGCAGCATCTGGGGGCACACGGCAGGGAATTCACCCCTCCACTTT,CASSIWGHTAGNSPLHF
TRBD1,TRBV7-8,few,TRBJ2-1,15,TGTGCCAGCAGCTACAGGGGTAGCTCCTACAATGAGCAGTTCTTC,CASSYRGSSYNEQFF